This T cell receptor beta chain was captured by sequencing in a study of blood T cell repertoires in COVID-19. Background on the study: The cDNA or gDNA used as material had been derived from T cells, B-cell-depleted T cells, or PBMCs.

Study processing details: Amplified reference gene primers provided the basis for estimating nucleated cell counts. Method: immunoSEQ multiplex PCR; TCRdb's copy keeps in-frame clones and lacks some. The DNA gave D and trimming, while V, J and clone size come from that table. The sample contains fewer than 250,000 clones, around 85% of which appear only once. V lost 6 bases to trimming and J lost 2 bases; unmatched junction nucleotides: 2. Germline assignment: CDR1 SGHDT and CDR2 YYEEEE. The CDR3 extends over 14 amino acids. Sequencing was carried out using peripheral blood. The chain employs TRBV5-6 and TRBJ1-2; 12 bases are shared with TRBD1. The sequence came from a woman aged 50 to 60 with acute or convalescent COVID-19. This CDR3 reads CASTGTGGNYGYTF. In DNA form, the CDR3 reads TGTGCCAGCACCGGGACAGGGGGCAACTATGGCTACACCTTC. The full variable domain, rest sourced from reference TRBV5-6 and TRBJ1-2, is DAGVTQSPTHLIKTRGQQVTLRCSPKSGHDTVSWYQQALGQGPQFIFQYYEEEERQRGNFPDRFSGHQFPNYSSELNVNALLLGDSALYLCASTGTGGNYGYTFGSGTRLTVV.